The 15 T cell receptor beta chains given below trace back to one sample, sequenced in a study of PD-L1 blockade in urothelial cancer. The table came from immunoSEQ multiplex PCR; TCRdb's copy has only in-frame clones and leaves some out. The profile shows 20,000 to 25,000 clones, nearly 90% of them singletons. The sample was PBMCs, taken around atezolizumab (anti-PD-L1) treatment. These receptors originate from a woman aged 55-69 years with urothelial cancer.

J is TRBJ2-3 and V is TRBV19, with TRBD2 as a possible D gene (7 bases). The germline V gene encodes CDR1 LNHDA and CDR2 SQIVND (reference sequence). The CDR3 covers 16 residues. V was clipped by 7 bases and J by 4 bases, with 21 bases between them. In DNA form, the CDR3 reads TGTGCCAGTAAACGGGGGGACACACGGGGGTCAGATACGCAGTATTTT. Translation: CASKRGDTRGSDTQYF. The full variable domain, rest sourced from reference TRBV19 and TRBJ2-3, is DGGITQSPKYLFRKEGQNVTLSCEQNLNHDAMYWYRQDPGQGLRLIYYSQIVNDFQKGDIAEGYSVSREKKESFPLTVTSAQKNPTAFYLCASKRGDTRGSDTQYFGPGTRLTVL.

This sequence joins TRBV4-3 and TRBJ1-4; no firm D call. V was clipped by 0 bases and J by 7 bases, with 18 bases between them. This CDR3 is built from 17 residues. Germline V gene sequence: CDR1 LGHNA, CDR2 YSLEER. CDR3 nucleotides: TGCGCCAGCAGCCAAGATGCAGGCCCCCAGTTTGGTGAAAAACTGTTTTTT. Its translation is CASSQDAGPQFGEKLFF.

This clone appeared a few times. The V call is TRBV30, the J call TRBJ1-1, with a tentative D call TRBD1 (6 bases). There are 10 residues in the CDR3. Germline CDR1 GTSNPN, CDR2 SVGIG (reference sequence). CDR3 loop: CAGGGPEAFF. In DNA form, the CDR3 reads TGTGCTGGGGGGGGGCCTGAAGCTTTCTTT.

This sequence joins TRBV28 and TRBJ1-2; D is uncertain. CDR1 MDHEN and CDR2 SYDVKM come from the germline V gene. V was cut by 4 bases and J by 4 bases, with 10 bases left in between. The CDR3 covers 13 residues. The CDR3 DNA reads as TGTGCCAGCAGTTCCGGAGTTCCCTATGGCTACACCTTC. Translation gives CASSSGVPYGYTF.

The rearrangement joins TRBV14 to TRBJ2-7, with 9 bases that match TRBD1. Germline assignment: CDR1 SGHDN and CDR2 FVKESK. The length of the CDR3 is 14 residues. Germline trimming cut 4 bases from V and 2 bases from J; bases unmatched to any gene: 3. CDR3 DNA: TGTGCCAGCAGCCTGGGACAGGGCCCCTACGAGCAGTACTTC. Translated: CASSLGQGPYEQYF.

V usage is TRBV2 and J usage is TRBJ1-5; D is uncertain. The CDR3 has 15 amino acids. Trimming stripped 0 bases from V and 4 bases from J, with 10 bases between. Germline V CDR1 and CDR2: SNHLY, FYNNEI. CDR3 region: CASSEALGLNQPQHF. The CDR3 coding sequence is TGTGCCAGCAGTGAAGCGCTCGGACTTAATCAGCCCCAGCATTTT.

CDR3 amino acids: CASSDQTLGGSSSADTQYF. The CDR3 bases are TGCGCCAGCAGTGACCAGACCCTTGGAGGGAGTTCATCGGCAGATACGCAGTATTTT. The V and J genes are TRBV10-1 and TRBJ2-3, with D possibly TRBD2 on 6 matching bases. Germline CDR1 is WNHNN and CDR2 is SYGVQD (reference sequence). The CDR3 has 19 amino acids. Trimming removed 3 bases from V and 4 bases from J, with 26 bases in between.

The chain has TRBV27 and TRBJ1-2, with 7 bases fitting TRBD1. Trimming at V came to 8 bases and at J to 6 bases, leaving 15 bases not matched to a gene. This CDR3 spans 15 amino acids. Germline-derived CDR1 and CDR2 are MNHEY and SMNVEV (reference sequence). In DNA form, the CDR3 reads TGTGCCAGCGCCGTCACAGGGGTCGGGCTCAATGGCTACACCTTC. This codes for CASAVTGVGLNGYTF.

This chain uses TRBV28 with TRBJ1-1, with a possible D match to TRBD1 (6 bases). Germline V gives CDR1 MDHEN, CDR2 SYDVKM. This CDR3 contains 16 residues. Trimming took off 8 bases at V and 0 bases at J, with 19 bases between the two ends. The CDR3 region has the DNA TGTGCCAGCCAACCTCGGCGGGGGCTAATGAACACTGAAGCTTTCTTT. Amino acid sequence: CASQPRRGLMNTEAFF.

The rearrangement links TRBV28 to TRBJ1-1; D is unresolved. The CDR3 totals 14 residues. Trimming left V 2 bases short and J 5 bases short, with 12 bases between. Germline V gives CDR1 MDHEN, CDR2 SYDVKM. The CDR3 DNA follows: TGTGCCAGCAGTTTAGAGGTTTCCGGGACTGAAGCTTTCTTT. Encoded protein: CASSLEVSGTEAFF.

The chain carries TRBV27 and TRBJ2-7, with TRBD2 matching over 10 bases. The CDR3 is 13 residues long. CDR1 is MNHEY and CDR2 is SMNVEV in the germline V gene (reference sequence). V was pared by 6 bases and J by 12 bases, with 11 bases of the junction left unmatched. The CDR3 reads CASSLTPSGSGYF. The CDR3 coding sequence is TGTGCCAGCAGCCTGACACCTAGCGGGAGTGGGTACTTC.

This chain uses TRBV9 with TRBJ2-2, with TRBD2 identical over 12 bases. The length of the CDR3 is 16 residues. CDR1 and CDR2 from the germline V gene are SGDLS and YYNGEE. V lost 4 bases and J lost 6; bases outside the gene matches: 7. CDR3: CASSSPSGRASGELFF. The CDR3 DNA reads TGTGCCAGCAGCTCCCCTAGCGGGAGGGCCTCCGGGGAGCTGTTTTTT.

The V gene is TRBV28, the J gene TRBJ1-4; perhaps TRBD1 as D (5 bases). The CDR3 spans 15 residues. Trimming stripped 3 bases from V and 0 bases from J, with 8 bases between. Germline values: CDR1 MDHEN, CDR2 SYDVKM. The CDR3 spells CASSFGGTTNEKLFF. CDR3 nucleotide sequence: TGTGCCAGCAGTTTTGGGGGGACAACTAATGAAAAACTGTTTTTT.

V gene TRBV5-1 combines with J gene TRBJ1-1, with a tentative D call TRBD1 (6 bases). Trimming pared 0 bases from V and 0 bases from J, leaving 9 bases between. The CDR3 length is 15 residues. Germline loops: CDR1 SGHRS, CDR2 YFSETQ. CDR3 sequence reads: CASSLVTGLNTEAFF. The CDR3 DNA follows: TGCGCCAGCAGCTTGGTGACAGGCCTGAACACTGAAGCTTTCTTT.

This chain connects TRBV4-1 to TRBJ1-5; 7 nucleotides match TRBD1. CDR1 and CDR2 from the germline V gene are MGHRA and YSYEKL. The CDR3 spans 15 residues. J lost 8 bases, V lost 2 bases, and 9 bases had no gene match. CDR3 sequence (DNA): TGCGCCAGCAGCCAAATTACAGGGGCCGAGAAGCCCCAGCATTTT. Residues: CASSQITGAEKPQHF.